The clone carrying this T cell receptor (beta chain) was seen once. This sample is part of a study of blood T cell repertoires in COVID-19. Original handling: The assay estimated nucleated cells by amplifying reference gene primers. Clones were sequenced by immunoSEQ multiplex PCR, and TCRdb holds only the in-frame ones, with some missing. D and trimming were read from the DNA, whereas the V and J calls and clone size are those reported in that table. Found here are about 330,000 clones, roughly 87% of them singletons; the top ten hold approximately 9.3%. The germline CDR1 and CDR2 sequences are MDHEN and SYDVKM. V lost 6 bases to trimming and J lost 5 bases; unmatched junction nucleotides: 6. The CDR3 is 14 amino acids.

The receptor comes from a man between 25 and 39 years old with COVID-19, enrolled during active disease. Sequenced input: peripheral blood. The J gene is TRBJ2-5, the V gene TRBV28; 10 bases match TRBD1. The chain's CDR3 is CASRKTGGTETQYF. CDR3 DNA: TGTGCCAGCAGGAAGACAGGGGGCACGGAGACCCAGTACTTC.